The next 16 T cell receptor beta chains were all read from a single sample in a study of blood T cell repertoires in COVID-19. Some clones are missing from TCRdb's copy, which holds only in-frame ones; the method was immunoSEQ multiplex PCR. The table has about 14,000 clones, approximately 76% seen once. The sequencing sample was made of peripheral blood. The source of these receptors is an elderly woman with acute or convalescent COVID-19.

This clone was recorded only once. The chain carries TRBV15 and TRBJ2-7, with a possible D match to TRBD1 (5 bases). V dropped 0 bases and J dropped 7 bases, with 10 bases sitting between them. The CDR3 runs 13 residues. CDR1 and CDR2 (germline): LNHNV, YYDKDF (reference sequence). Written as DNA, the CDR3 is TGTGCCACCAGCAGAGAAACGGCAGGGGAGCAGTACTTC. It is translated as CATSRETAGEQYF.

This chain's CDR3 is CASSFGQPNQPQHF. In DNA form, the CDR3 reads TGTGCCAGCAGCTTTGGACAGCCCAATCAGCCCCAGCATTTT. The chain carries TRBV5-8 and TRBJ1-5; the D gene is possibly TRBD1 (6 bases). The germline V gene encodes CDR1 SGHTS and CDR2 YDEGEE. The CDR3 extends over 14 amino acids. Trimming removed 2 bases at V and 3 bases at J, with 9 bases between.

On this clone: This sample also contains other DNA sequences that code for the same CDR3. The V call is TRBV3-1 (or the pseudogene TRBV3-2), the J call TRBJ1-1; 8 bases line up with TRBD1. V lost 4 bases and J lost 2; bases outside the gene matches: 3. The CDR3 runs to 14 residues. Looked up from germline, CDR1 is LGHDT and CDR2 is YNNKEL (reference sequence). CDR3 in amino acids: CASSLQGANTEAFF. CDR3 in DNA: TGTGCCAGCAGCCTCCAGGGGGCAAACACTGAAGCTTTCTTT.

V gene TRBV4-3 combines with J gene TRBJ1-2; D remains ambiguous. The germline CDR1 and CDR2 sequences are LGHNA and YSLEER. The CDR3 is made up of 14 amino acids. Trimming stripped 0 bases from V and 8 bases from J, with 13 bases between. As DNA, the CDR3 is TGCGCCAGCAGCCAAGAGGGAGGAATAGGAGGCTACACCTTC. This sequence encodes CASSQEGGIGGYTF.

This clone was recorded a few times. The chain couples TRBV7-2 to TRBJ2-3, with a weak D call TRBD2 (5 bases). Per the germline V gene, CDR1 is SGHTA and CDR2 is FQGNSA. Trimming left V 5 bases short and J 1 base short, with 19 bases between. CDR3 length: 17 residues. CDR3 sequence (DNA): TGTGCCAGCAGCCCCCCCGGAGCGGAGTGGGGCACAGATACGCAGTATTTT. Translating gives CASSPPGAEWGTDTQYF. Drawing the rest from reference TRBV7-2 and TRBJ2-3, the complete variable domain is GAGVSQSPSNKVTEKGKDVELRCDPISGHTALYWYRQSLGQGLEFLIYFQGNSAPDKSGLPSDRFSAERTGGSVSTLTIQRTQQEDSAVYLCASSPPGAEWGTDTQYFGPGTRLTVL.

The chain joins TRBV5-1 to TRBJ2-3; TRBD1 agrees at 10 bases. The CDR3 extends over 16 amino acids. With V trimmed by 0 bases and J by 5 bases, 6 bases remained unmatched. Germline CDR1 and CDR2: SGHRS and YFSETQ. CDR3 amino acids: CASSLAGTGEVDTQYF. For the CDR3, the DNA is TGCGCCAGCAGCTTGGCCGGGACAGGGGAGGTAGATACGCAGTATTTT.

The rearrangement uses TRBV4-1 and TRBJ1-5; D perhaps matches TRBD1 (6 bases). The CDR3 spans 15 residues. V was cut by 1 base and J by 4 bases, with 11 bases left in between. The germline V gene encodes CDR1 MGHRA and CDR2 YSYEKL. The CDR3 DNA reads TGCGCCAGCAGCCAAGTTACAGGGATAAATCAGCCCCAGCATTTT. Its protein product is CASSQVTGINQPQHF.

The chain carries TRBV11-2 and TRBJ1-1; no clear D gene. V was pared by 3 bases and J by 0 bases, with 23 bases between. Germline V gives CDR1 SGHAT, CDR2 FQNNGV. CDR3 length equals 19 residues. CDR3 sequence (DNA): TGTGCCAGCAGCTTTTTGGTGAGCCGGAGCTCCTCTATGAACACTGAAGCTTTCTTT. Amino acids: CASSFLVSRSSSMNTEAFF.

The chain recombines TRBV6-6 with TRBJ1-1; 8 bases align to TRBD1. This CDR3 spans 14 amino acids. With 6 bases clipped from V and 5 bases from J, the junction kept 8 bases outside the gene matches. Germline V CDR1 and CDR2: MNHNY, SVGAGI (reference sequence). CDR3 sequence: CASSIQGGVTEAFF. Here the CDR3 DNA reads TGTGCCAGCAGCATACAGGGGGGCGTTACTGAAGCTTTCTTT.

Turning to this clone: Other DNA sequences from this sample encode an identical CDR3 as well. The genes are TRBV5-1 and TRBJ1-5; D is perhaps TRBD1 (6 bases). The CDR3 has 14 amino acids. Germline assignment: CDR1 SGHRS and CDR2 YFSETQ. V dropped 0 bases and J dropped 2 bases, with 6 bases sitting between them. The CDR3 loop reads CASSLEGGNQPQHF. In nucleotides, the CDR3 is TGCGCCAGCAGCTTGGAGGGGGGCAATCAGCCCCAGCATTTT. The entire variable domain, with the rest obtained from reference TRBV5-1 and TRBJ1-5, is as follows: KAGVTQTPRYLIKTRGQQVTLSCSPISGHRSVSWYQQTPGQGLQFLFEYFSETQRNKGNFPGRFSGRQFSNSRSEMNVSTLELGDSALYLCASSLEGGNQPQHFGDGTRLSIL.

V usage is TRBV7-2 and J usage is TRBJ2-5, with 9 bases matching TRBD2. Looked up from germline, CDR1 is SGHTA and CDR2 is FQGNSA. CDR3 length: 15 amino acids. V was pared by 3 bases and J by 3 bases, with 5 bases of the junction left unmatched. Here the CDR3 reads CASSFTSGSKETQYF. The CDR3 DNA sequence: TGTGCCAGCAGCTTTACTAGCGGGTCGAAAGAGACCCAGTACTTC.

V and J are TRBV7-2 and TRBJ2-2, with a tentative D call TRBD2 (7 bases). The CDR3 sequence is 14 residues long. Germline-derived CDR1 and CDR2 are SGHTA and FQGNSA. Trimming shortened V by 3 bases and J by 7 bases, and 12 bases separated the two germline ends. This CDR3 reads CASSFGGRGGELFF. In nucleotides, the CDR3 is TGTGCCAGCAGCTTCGGGGGGCGCGGCGGGGAGCTGTTTTTT.

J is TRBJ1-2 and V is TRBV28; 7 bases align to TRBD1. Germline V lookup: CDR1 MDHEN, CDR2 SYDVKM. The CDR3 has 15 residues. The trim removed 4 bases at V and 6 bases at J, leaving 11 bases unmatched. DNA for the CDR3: TGTGCCAGCAGTTCCTCAGGGGGGCGCATGGATGGCTACACCTTC. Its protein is CASSSSGGRMDGYTF.

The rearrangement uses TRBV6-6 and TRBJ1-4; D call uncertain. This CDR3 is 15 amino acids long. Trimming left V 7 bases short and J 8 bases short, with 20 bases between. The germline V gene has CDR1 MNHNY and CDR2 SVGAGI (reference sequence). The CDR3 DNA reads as TGTGCCAGCACCTATTCAACCCGGGGTTTGGAAAAACTGTTTTTT. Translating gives CASTYSTRGLEKLFF.

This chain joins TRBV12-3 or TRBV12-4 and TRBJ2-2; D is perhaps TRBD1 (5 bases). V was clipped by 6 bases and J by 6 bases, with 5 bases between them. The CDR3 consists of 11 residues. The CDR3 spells CASRQAGELFF. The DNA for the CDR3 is TGTGCCAGCAGACAGGCCGGGGAGCTGTTTTTT.

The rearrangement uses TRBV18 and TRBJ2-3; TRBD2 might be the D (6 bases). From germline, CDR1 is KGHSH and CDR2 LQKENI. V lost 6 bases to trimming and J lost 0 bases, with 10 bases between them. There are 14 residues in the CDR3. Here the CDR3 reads CASSSGTSTDTQYF. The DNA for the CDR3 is TGTGCCAGCTCCTCCGGGACTAGCACAGATACGCAGTATTTT.